This T cell receptor (beta chain) was recovered during a study of T cells after yellow fever vaccination (dated by TCRdb to between 2018 and 2021). As for the study more broadly: The SMART-Seq v4 Ultra Low Input RNA kit was used to prepare libraries from fractions with low cell numbers. To track T-cell clones before and after primary and booster YFV17D yellow fever vaccination, bulk TCR alpha and beta repertoires were sequenced longitudinally. Two healthy male donors, one aged 18 to 29 and one aged 30 to 39 years, were included in the cohort. Blood was drawn at multiple timepoints before and after primary and secondary immunization, with bulk PBMC replicates and cell subsets isolated. General findings and caveats noted by the study authors: A small fraction of clonotypes showed up in both the CD4 and CD8 compartments, probably as a result of convergent recombination. The secondary T-cell response was weaker than the primary response but faster, peaking on day 5 instead of day 15. Computational filtering was needed because FACS-sorted repertoires could contain abundant contaminating clonotypes from the bulk population. After the booster, most of the clones that had expanded following primary vaccination were detected again (roughly 97% of CD4 and 80% to 90% of CD8), which suggests that memory was broadly maintained. The study included only two donors, which limits how far the findings can be generalized.

Sample treatment or condition, as interpreted from the label and publication: live attenuated yellow fever vaccine strain. A standard Ficoll-Paque protocol was used to isolate PBMCs from peripheral blood. Dynabeads CD4 and CD8 positive selection kits were used to isolate the CD4 and CD8 T-cell fractions. TriZol was used to extract RNA from bulk PBMCs, from CD4 and CD8 fractions, and from dextramer-positive and dextramer-negative fractions. For sequencing, an Illumina NovaSeq 6000 was employed. TCR cDNA was synthesized by 5'RACE template switching, through which a universal primer site and unique molecular identifiers were introduced. Priming of cDNA synthesis was performed from both the TCR alpha and TCR beta constant segments. Library amplification used two PCR steps, and the second PCR step added sample barcodes and sequencing adapters. Sequencing of libraries was done on Illumina HiSeq 2500 (2x100 bp) or NovaSeq (2x150 bp). As for how the authors treated the data: Demultiplexing of reads and collapsing into UMI consensus sequences were performed with MIGEC, and V(D)J alignment was carried out with MiXCR. Vaccine-responding clonotypes were defined with edgeR using replicate PBMC samples, requiring FDR below 0.01 and a log2 fold change above 5 up to day 15. CD4 or CD8 identity was assigned to each bulk clonotype according to whether the clonotype was present at higher abundance in the sequenced CD4 repertoire or the sequenced CD8 repertoire. TCRdb cleaned the public reads at Q25 with fastp, built clones with MiXCR and kept in-frame beta chains. Rows with a matching CDR3 protein are joined into one entry that keeps the most common DNA and genes. What appears here as the V and J calls and clone size reflects TCRdb's work, not the paper's. This sample comprises around 250,000 distinct CDR3 sequences, approximately 5.2% of them detected only once. The ten largest make up less than 3.5% of the sample.

This clonotype was counted a few times. No cognate antigen has been identified for it. Per-base qualities were not stored, and no clone one base away is much larger. Including cysteine and phenylalanine, the CDR3 has 16 amino acids. CDR3 DNA only is kept here, 48 bases in frame from base 1. The chain couples TRBV21-1 to TRBJ1-4. TRBV21-1 has pseudogene status. The receptor was derived from a man between 18 and 29 years old who received the YFV17D yellow fever vaccine. This sample comprised CD4+ T cells sorted from PBMCs, obtained on the day of the yellow fever booster vaccination. The DNA is TGTGCCAGCAGCAAAGCGGGGAGGGACGGCGATGAAAAACTGTTTTTT. It specifies CASSKAGRDGDEKLFF.